The entry below gives a single T cell receptor (beta chain) sequence along with its context. Its antigen remains unknown. PCR amplification relied on 60 Vbeta primers (plus 13 Jbeta primers). Profiling relied on immunoSEQ multiplex PCR, and the TCRdb table lists in-frame clones only, not all of them. The sample lists about 62,000 clones, approximately 89% occurring once. The sample is drawn from a study of cytomegalovirus exposure and HLA in healthy donors. Overall study context: A previous analysis identified 90 million to 140 million unique TCR beta sequences derived from some 170 million T cells.

Study-wide results and caveats: Prior analysis indicated that the majority of TCR beta V segments exhibited productivity approximately 87% or approximately 30% of the time.

Germline V gene data show CDR1 as SQVTM and CDR2 as ANQGSEA. This CDR3 region has 14 residues. V was clipped by 5 bases and J by 4 bases; unmatched bases: 6. Sequencing was performed on PBMCs. The chain joins TRBV29-1 to TRBJ2-1, with 9 bases that match TRBD1. This sequence was found in a man in his late teens or twenties in good health and CMV-seronegative. CDR3 bases: TGCAGCGTTTATGGGACAGGGTCGTACAATGAGCAGTTCTTC. Protein: CSVYGTGSYNEQFF.